The 24 T cell receptor beta chains below were found in one sample sequenced in a study of beta chain features in type 1 diabetes. Study-wide points: The study found moderately but significantly shorter TCRB CDR3s in all four CD4+ subsets of Type 1 diabetes patients.

Antigens for these TCRs are unknown. Expressed TCRB transcripts were sequenced because the isolated RNA had all been reverse transcribed beforehand. The assay was immunoSEQ multiplex PCR, and TCRdb's table has in-frame clones only and misses some. The sample includes around 150,000 clones, roughly 10% seen only once; the top ten take 0.7%. Sequences were obtained from central memory CD4+ T cells from blood. These receptors all come from a woman in her twenties or thirties with type 1 diabetes.

There are a few counts of this clone. The rearrangement uses TRBV5-1 and TRBJ2-1, with 11 bases that match TRBD2. Germline V lookup: CDR1 SGHRS, CDR2 YFSETQ. V lost 1 base to trimming and J lost 1 base; unmatched junction nucleotides: 10. This CDR3 is built from 19 residues. The CDR3 sequence is CASSLIPTSGKGSYNEQFF. The CDR3, as DNA: TGCGCCAGCAGCTTGATTCCGACTAGCGGGAAGGGTTCCTACAATGAGCAGTTCTTC.

This chain uses TRBV19 with TRBJ2-7; D possibly corresponds to TRBD2 (5 bases). The CDR3 runs 12 residues. The germline V and J ends were trimmed by 11 bases and 2 bases, with 13 bases remaining between them. Looked up from germline, CDR1 is LNHDA and CDR2 is SQIVND (reference sequence). The CDR3 sequence: CASRAAAYEQYF. The CDR3 coding sequence is TGTGCCTCCAGAGCGGCAGCCTACGAGCAGTACTTC.

This chain uses TRBV9 with TRBJ2-3; 9 positions match TRBD2. Trimming removed 4 bases from V and 4 bases from J; junction bases left unmatched: 13. The CDR3 covers 17 residues. The germline V gene has CDR1 SGDLS and CDR2 YYNGEE. CDR3 nucleotides: TGTGCCAGCAGCCCCTATGGCGGGAGGGCCAGTCCAGATACGCAGTATTTT. Translation: CASSPYGGRASPDTQYF.

The chain recombines TRBV6-1 with TRBJ1-4, with 9 nucleotides matching TRBD1. The ends lost 0 bases at V and 8 bases at J; junction bases unmatched: 10. CDR3 length: 17 residues. The germline V gene has CDR1 MNHNS and CDR2 SASEGT. CDR3 in DNA: TGTGCCAGCAGTGAAGCGGCTCCGGGACAGGGTACGGAAAAACTGTTTTTT. Encoded protein: CASSEAAPGQGTEKLFF.

The CDR3 sequence is CASSPSSGLNNEQFF. The CDR3 DNA is TGTGCCAGTAGTCCGAGTAGCGGACTCAACAATGAGCAGTTCTTC. The V and J genes are TRBV19 and TRBJ2-1; possible D gene TRBD2, 6 bases. This CDR3 has 15 amino acids. Per germline, CDR1 LNHDA and CDR2 SQIVND (reference sequence). V lost 5 bases and J 5 bases, leaving 16 bases between the germline ends.

V gene TRBV28 combines with J gene TRBJ2-5; D uncertain. V lost 5 bases, J lost 1 base, and 11 bases lay in between. Germline CDR1 MDHEN, CDR2 SYDVKM. The CDR3 sequence is 14 residues long. The CDR3 nucleotides are TGTGCCAGCAGTATTACCAGTTTCCAAGAGACCCAGTACTTC. Its protein is CASSITSFQETQYF.

The V gene is TRBV9, the J gene TRBJ2-7; 7 nucleotides match TRBD1. There are 14 residues in the CDR3. Germline V gene lookup returns CDR1 SGDLS and CDR2 YYNGEE. The trim removed 4 bases at V and 3 bases at J, leaving 7 bases unmatched. This CDR3 is CASSPGQVRYEQYF. The CDR3 region has the DNA TGTGCCAGCAGCCCCGGACAGGTTCGCTACGAGCAGTACTTC.

The genes are TRBV6-5 and TRBJ2-5; TRBD2 agrees at 7 bases. The ends lost 2 bases at V and 3 bases at J; junction bases unmatched: 3. Germline CDR1 reads MNHEY; CDR2 reads SVGAGI. This CDR3 spans 14 amino acids. This CDR3 is CASSYVLAEETQYF. The DNA of the CDR3 is TGTGCCAGCAGTTACGTCCTAGCGGAAGAGACCCAGTACTTC.

The chain combines TRBV19 with TRBJ2-1; 11 nucleotides match TRBD1. V gave up 5 bases and J gave up 7 bases; unmatched junction bases: 4. Germline loops: CDR1 LNHDA, CDR2 SQIVND (reference sequence). The CDR3 is made up of 14 amino acids. The CDR3 spells CASSWGQGENEQFF. Written as DNA, the CDR3 is TGTGCCAGTAGTTGGGGACAGGGGGAAAATGAGCAGTTCTTC.

The chain is built from TRBV2 and TRBJ2-7; 7 bases agree with TRBD2. CDR1 SNHLY and CDR2 FYNNEI come from the germline V gene. J gave up 6 bases and V 4 bases, and 0 bases lay outside the gene matches. This CDR3 contains 11 residues. DNA for the CDR3: TGTGCCAGCAGTGGGGAGGGCGAGCAGTACTTC. It is translated as CASSGEGEQYF.

The rearrangement joins TRBV9 to TRBJ2-1; the D gene is possibly TRBD2 (7 bases). This CDR3 is built from 16 residues. Trimming took off 1 base at V and 0 bases at J, with 11 bases between the two ends. CDR1 and CDR2 (germline): SGDLS, YYNGEE. The CDR3 loop is CASSVYREGSYNEQFF. The CDR3 DNA reads as TGTGCCAGCAGCGTATACAGGGAGGGCTCCTACAATGAGCAGTTCTTC.

The chain employs TRBV18 and TRBJ1-2; 7 nucleotides agree with TRBD1. The germline V gene encodes CDR1 KGHSH and CDR2 LQKENI. CDR3 length equals 16 residues. The J segment lost 1 base and the V segment lost 6 bases, leaving 11 bases of the junction unmatched. Here the CDR3 DNA reads TGTGCCAGCTCCGACTCCGGGACAGCGATTAACTATGGCTACACCTTC. Translation: CASSDSGTAINYGYTF.

V gene TRBV5-1 combines with J gene TRBJ1-2; TRBD1 is a possible D gene (6 bases). The CDR3 loop spans 15 amino acids. Germline V CDR1 and CDR2: SGHRS, YFSETQ. The V end was cut by 4 bases, the J end by 0 bases, with 13 bases between. CDR3 region: CASSNSGDANYGYTF. CDR3 nucleotide sequence: TGCGCCAGCAGCAACTCAGGGGATGCTAACTATGGCTACACCTTC.

This clone appeared a few times. V gene TRBV4-1 combines with J gene TRBJ1-2, with D perhaps TRBD1 (5 bases). The germline CDR1 and CDR2 sequences are MGHRA and YSYEKL. Trimming pared 4 bases from V and 3 bases from J, leaving 18 bases between. This CDR3 comprises 16 residues. The DNA of the CDR3 is TGCGCCAGCAGCCTAAGTAGTGGGGCGCAGGACTATGGCTACACCTTC. Protein sequence: CASSLSSGAQDYGYTF.

This clone was seen a handful of times. The chain recombines TRBV7-2 with TRBJ2-7; 12 bases fit TRBD2. This CDR3 is built from 15 residues. V shed 5 bases, J shed 3 bases, and the junction held 5 bases outside the gene matches. Germline V gene data show CDR1 as SGHTA and CDR2 as FQGNSA. The CDR3 nucleotides are TGTGCCAGCAGCATCCGACTAGCGGGAGACTACGAGCAGTACTTC. Translated: CASSIRLAGDYEQYF.

This clone turned up a few times. The chain couples TRBV5-4 to TRBJ2-7; possibly TRBD2 for D (5 bases). Per germline, CDR1 SGHNT and CDR2 YYREEE (reference sequence). The V end was cut by 0 bases, the J end by 0 bases, with 10 bases between. The CDR3 is made up of 15 amino acids. The CDR3 nucleotides are TGTGCCAGCAGCTTGGCACTAGTAAGCTCCTACGAGCAGTACTTC. Translating it yields CASSLALVSSYEQYF.

The chain recombines TRBV4-1 with TRBJ2-7, with 9 bases lining up with TRBD1. V lost 4 bases, J lost 4 bases, and 8 bases stayed unmatched. Per germline, CDR1 MGHRA and CDR2 YSYEKL. CDR3 length equals 15 residues. CDR3 region: CASSRAGTGSYEQYF. The CDR3 bases are TGCGCCAGCAGCCGGGCCGGGACAGGGAGTTACGAGCAGTACTTC.

This clone came up a few times. The chain recombines TRBV2 with TRBJ2-7; TRBD2 matches at 11 bases. The CDR3 has 14 residues. Germline loops: CDR1 SNHLY, CDR2 FYNNEI. V lost 2 bases, J lost 4 bases, and 1 base stayed unmatched. CDR3 region: CASSERLAGYEQYF. CDR3 nucleotides: TGTGCCAGCAGTGAACGACTAGCGGGGTACGAGCAGTACTTC.

V and J are TRBV4-2 and TRBJ2-7; tentative D call: TRBD1 (6 bases). CDR3 length: 16 amino acids. V was shortened by 4 bases and J by 1 base, with 17 bases between the two germline ends. From germline, CDR1 is LGHNA and CDR2 YNFKEQ. The CDR3 sequence is CASSLRAGVDSYEQYF. The CDR3, as DNA: TGTGCCAGCAGCCTCAGGGCAGGGGTTGATTCCTACGAGCAGTACTTC.

This chain links TRBV7-2 with TRBJ2-7, with 10 bases aligning to TRBD2. The ends lost 5 bases at V and 7 bases at J; junction bases unmatched: 11. Germline assignment: CDR1 SGHTA and CDR2 FQGNSA. This CDR3 comprises 15 residues. This CDR3 is CASSLGLAGVREQYF. CDR3 bases: TGTGCCAGCAGCCTGGGCCTAGCGGGAGTCCGGGAGCAGTACTTC.

In this sample, this clone turned up a few times. The CDR3 DNA sequence: TGTGCCTGGAGTGTAAAGTCGGATCAGCCCCAGCATTTT. Its translation is CAWSVKSDQPQHF. The chain recombines TRBV30 with TRBJ1-5; D is undetermined. The CDR3 sequence is 13 residues long. V lost 0 bases and J 5 bases, leaving 8 bases between the germline ends. Germline lookup yields CDR1 GTSNPN and CDR2 SVGIG (reference sequence). The complete variable domain, with remaining parts taken from reference TRBV30 and TRBJ1-5, reads SQTIHQWPATLVQPVGSPLSLECTVEGTSNPNLYWYRQAAGRGLQLLFYSVGIGQISSEVPQNLSASRPQDRQFILSSKKLLLSDSGFYLCAWSVKSDQPQHFGDGTRLSIL.

This chain links TRBV28 with TRBJ1-1; 9 nucleotides match TRBD1. With V trimmed by 3 bases and J by 6 bases, 11 bases remained unmatched. This CDR3 is built from 16 residues. Germline V lookup: CDR1 MDHEN, CDR2 SYDVKM. CDR3 DNA: TGTGCCAGCAGTTTCAGGCCTGGACAGGGGACTGCTGAAGCTTTCTTT. This sequence encodes CASSFRPGQGTAEAFF.

The CDR3 DNA reads as TGTGCCTGGAGTGTCTGGACTAGCGGGACACAAGAGACCCAGTACTTC. Translation: CAWSVWTSGTQETQYF. The chain links TRBV30 to TRBJ2-5; 12 bases fit TRBD2. Unmatched junction bases numbered 4, after V lost 0 bases and J lost 2 bases. The CDR3 sequence is 16 residues long. Germline CDR1 reads GTSNPN; CDR2 reads SVGIG (reference sequence).

The chain uses TRBV25-1 and TRBJ2-7, with a tentative D call TRBD2 (6 bases). Germline CDR1 is MGHDK and CDR2 is SYGVNS. Trimming took 3 bases from V and 3 from J, leaving 12 bases between them. This CDR3 is 14 amino acids long. DNA of the CDR3: TGTGCCAGCAGTGATCCGGGAGCCAACTACGAGCAGTACTTC. Encoded protein: CASSDPGANYEQYF.